This TCR beta chain was profiled in a study of immune characterization of retroperitoneal liposarcoma. Germline V gene sequence: CDR1 MNHNS, CDR2 SASEGT. CDR3 size: 16 residues. V dropped 6 bases and J dropped 13; count of bases not matched to a gene: 21. This clonotype occurred a few times. TCRdb used MiXCR to reprocess the PCR reads, holding one entry per CDR3 protein. The sample lists 1,500 to 2,000 distinct CDR3 sequences, more than 45% occurring once. This sequence joins TRBV6-1 and TRBJ2-1, with 7 nucleotides matching TRBD1. Sequencing was done on a sample of tumor tissue. This TCR was sampled from a female donor with retroperitoneal liposarcoma. The CDR3 DNA reads as TGTGCCAGCAGGCAGGGGGTGACCCAGCAGACGGAGACCCAGTTCTTC. This encodes CASRQGVTQQTETQFF.